The clone carrying this T cell receptor (beta chain) was seen only once. TCRdb's copy holds only in-frame clones and misses some; the assay was immunoSEQ multiplex PCR. The sample holds under 15,000 clones, over 75% seen once. This entry is derived from a study of blood T cell repertoires in COVID-19. Background on the study: Researchers got acute and convalescent COVID-19 samples from the United States, Italy and Spain. The cDNA or gDNA used as material had been derived from T cells, B-cell-depleted T cells, or PBMCs.

The CDR3 contains 13 residues. Germline CDR1 is MNHNY and CDR2 is SVGAGI (reference sequence). V shed 10 bases and J shed 5 bases, with 15 bases lying between them. The specimen was peripheral blood. The source is a human donor in a cohort sampled during active COVID-19. This chain uses TRBV6-6 with TRBJ1-3; perhaps TRBD1 as D (5 bases). The DNA of the CDR3 is TGTGCCACCGAACCGGGACTGCGAAACACCATATATTTT. Protein: CATEPGLRNTIYF.